This TCR beta chain appears in the sequencing data of a study of post-analysis software for immune sequencing data. Looking at the study overall: There were relapsing-remitting, secondary progressive and progressive-relapsing multiple sclerosis among the disease courses included.

This CDR3 contains 16 residues. Trimming pared 3 bases from V and 4 bases from J, leaving 17 bases between. The germline V gene has CDR1 SGHRS and CDR2 YFSETQ. As regards this clonotype: Its antigen is unidentified.

Study-wide findings and caveats: TRBV segments more frequent in patients than in controls numbered five and included TRBV5-6, TRBV5-1 and TRBV20-1. Comparison with controls showed significantly lower normalized Chao1 diversity in multiple sclerosis patients.

The library was made from cDNA and included unique molecular identifiers. Roughly 500,000 cDNA molecules were obtained from about 1 to 10 million T cells. A single record per CDR3 protein comes from TCRdb applying MiXCR to the PCR reads. The table shows roughly 670,000 distinct CDR3 sequences, with around 60% occurring only once. This clonotype originated in a girl aged 2-10 years with multiple sclerosis. The J gene is TRBJ2-1, the V gene TRBV5-1, with TRBD2 as a possible D gene (6 bases). The sequencing input was blood. In DNA, the CDR3 is TGCGCCAGCAGCTCTGGGTCCCTCGGGGGATACAATGAGCAGTTCTTC. This codes for CASSSGSLGGYNEQFF.